This TCR beta chain came from a study of T cell changes during pregnancy in multiple sclerosis. Germline CDR1 and CDR2: KGHSH and LQKENI. The CDR3 sequence is 14 residues long. V was shortened by 10 bases and J by 3 bases, with 15 bases between the two germline ends. Libraries were prepared by immunoSEQ multiplex PCR; TCRdb keeps only in-frame clonotypes and omits some of them. The table has over 45,000 clones, roughly 90% seen once. The specimen comprised peripheral blood, sampled in the first trimester of pregnancy. The rearrangement joins TRBV18 to TRBJ2-2, with a tentative D call TRBD2 (6 bases). The TCR originated in a female donor in good health, enrolled as a control in a pregnancy study. The CDR3 sequence is CANLPGLHTGELFF. Written as DNA, the CDR3 is TGTGCCAACCTCCCGGGACTTCACACCGGGGAGCTGTTTTTT.